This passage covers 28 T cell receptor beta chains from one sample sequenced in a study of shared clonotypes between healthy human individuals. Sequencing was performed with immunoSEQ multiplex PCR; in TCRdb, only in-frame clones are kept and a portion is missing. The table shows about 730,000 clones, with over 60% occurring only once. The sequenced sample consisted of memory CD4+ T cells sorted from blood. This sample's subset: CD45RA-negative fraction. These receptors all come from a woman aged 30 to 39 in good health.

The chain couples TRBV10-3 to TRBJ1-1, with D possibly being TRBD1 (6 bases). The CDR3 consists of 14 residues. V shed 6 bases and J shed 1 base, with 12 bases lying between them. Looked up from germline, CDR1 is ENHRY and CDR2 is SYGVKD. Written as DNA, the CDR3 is TGTGCCATCAGGGGGGACACACAGAACACTGAAGCTTTCTTT. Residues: CAIRGDTQNTEAFF.

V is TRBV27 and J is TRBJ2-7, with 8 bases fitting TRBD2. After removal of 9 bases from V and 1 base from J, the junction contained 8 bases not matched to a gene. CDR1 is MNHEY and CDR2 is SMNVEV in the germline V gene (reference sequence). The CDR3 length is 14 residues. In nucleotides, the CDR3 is TGTGCCAGTAGCGGGAATCGATTATCCTACGAGCAGTACTTC. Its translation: CASSGNRLSYEQYF.

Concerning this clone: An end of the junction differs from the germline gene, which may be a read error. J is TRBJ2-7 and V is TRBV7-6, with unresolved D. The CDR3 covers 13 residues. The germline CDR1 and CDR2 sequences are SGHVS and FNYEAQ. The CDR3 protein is CASSLVGSSEQYF. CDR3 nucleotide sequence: TGTGCCAGCAGCTTAGTGGGGTCCTCCGAGCAGTACTTC.

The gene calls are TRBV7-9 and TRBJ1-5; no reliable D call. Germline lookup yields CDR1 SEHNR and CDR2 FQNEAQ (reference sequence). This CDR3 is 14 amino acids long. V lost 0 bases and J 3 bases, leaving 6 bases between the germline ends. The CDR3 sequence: CASSLATDNQPQHF. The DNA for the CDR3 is TGTGCCAGCAGCTTAGCTACGGACAATCAGCCCCAGCATTTT.

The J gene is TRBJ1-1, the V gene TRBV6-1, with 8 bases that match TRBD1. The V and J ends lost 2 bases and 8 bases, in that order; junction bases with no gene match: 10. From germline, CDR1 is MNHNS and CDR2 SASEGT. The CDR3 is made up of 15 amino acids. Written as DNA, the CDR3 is TGTGCCAGCAGTGAAACTTGGACAGGGTATAACGAAGCTTTCTTT. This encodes CASSETWTGYNEAFF.

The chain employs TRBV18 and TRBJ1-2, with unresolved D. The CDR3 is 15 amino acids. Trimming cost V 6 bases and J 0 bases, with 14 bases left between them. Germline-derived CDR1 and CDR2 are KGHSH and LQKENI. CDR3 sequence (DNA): TGTGCCAGCTCCCCCGCGGGTGAAACTAACTATGGCTACACCTTC. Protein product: CASSPAGETNYGYTF.

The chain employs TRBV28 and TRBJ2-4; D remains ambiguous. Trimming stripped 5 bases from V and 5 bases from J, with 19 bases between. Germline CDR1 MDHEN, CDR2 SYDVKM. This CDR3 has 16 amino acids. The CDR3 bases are TGTGCCAGCAGTCTGACCGCGGATCCCGCTCAAAACATTCAGTACTTC. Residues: CASSLTADPAQNIQYF.

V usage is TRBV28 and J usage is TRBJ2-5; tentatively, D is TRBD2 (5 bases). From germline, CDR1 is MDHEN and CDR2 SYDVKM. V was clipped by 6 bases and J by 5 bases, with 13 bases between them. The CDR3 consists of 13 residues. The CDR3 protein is CASRKTGMETQYF. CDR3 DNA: TGTGCCAGCAGGAAAACCGGGATGGAGACCCAGTACTTC.

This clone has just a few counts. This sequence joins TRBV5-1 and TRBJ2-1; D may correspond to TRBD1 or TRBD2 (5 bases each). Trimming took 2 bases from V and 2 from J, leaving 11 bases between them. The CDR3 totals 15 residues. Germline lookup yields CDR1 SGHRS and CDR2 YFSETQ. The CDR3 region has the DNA TGCGCCAGCAGCTTTTCGGGGCAGACCTACAATGAGCAGTTCTTC. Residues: CASSFSGQTYNEQFF.

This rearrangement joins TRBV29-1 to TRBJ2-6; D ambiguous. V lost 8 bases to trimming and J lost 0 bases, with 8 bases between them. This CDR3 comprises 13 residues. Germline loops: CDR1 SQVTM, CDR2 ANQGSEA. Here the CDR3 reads CSFYSSGANVLTF. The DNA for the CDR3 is TGCAGCTTCTACAGCTCTGGGGCCAACGTCCTGACTTTC.

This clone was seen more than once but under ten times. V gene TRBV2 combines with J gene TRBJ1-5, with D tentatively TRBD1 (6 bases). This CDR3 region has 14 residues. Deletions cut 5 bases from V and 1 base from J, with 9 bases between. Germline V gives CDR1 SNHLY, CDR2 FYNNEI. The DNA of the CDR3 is TGTGCCAGCAGTAGACAGGCCAGCAATCAGCCCCAGCATTTT. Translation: CASSRQASNQPQHF. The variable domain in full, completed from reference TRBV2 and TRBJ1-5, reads EPEVTQTPSHQVTQMGQEVILRCVPISNHLYFYWYRQILGQKVEFLVSFYNNEISEKSEIFDDQFSVERPDGSNFTLKIRSTKLEDSAMYFCASSRQASNQPQHFGDGTRLSIL.

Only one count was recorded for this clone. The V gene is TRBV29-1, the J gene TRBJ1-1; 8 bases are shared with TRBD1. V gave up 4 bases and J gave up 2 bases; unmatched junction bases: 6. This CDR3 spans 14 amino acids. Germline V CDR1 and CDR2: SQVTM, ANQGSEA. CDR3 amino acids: CSVGQGALNTEAFF. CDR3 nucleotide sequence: TGCAGCGTTGGCCAGGGGGCACTCAACACTGAAGCTTTCTTT.

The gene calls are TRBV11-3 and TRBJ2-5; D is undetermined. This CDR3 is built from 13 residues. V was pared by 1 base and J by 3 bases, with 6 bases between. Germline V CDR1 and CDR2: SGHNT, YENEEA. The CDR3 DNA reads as TGTGCCAGCAGCTTAGTATTAGAAGAGACCCAGTACTTC. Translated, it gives CASSLVLEETQYF. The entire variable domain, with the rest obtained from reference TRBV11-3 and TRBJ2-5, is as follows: EAGVVQSPRYKIIEKKQPVAFWCNPISGHNTLYWYLQNLGQGPELLIRYENEEAVDDSQLPKDRFSAERLKGVDSTLKIQPAELGDSAVYLCASSLVLEETQYFGPGTRLLVL.

The CDR3 bases are TGTGCCAGCAGCTTGGGATCCGCGGGTGGGGCCAACGTCCTGACTTTC. Translation: CASSLGSAGGANVLTF. This chain joins TRBV5-6 and TRBJ2-6; D may be TRBD2 (5 bases). Per the germline V gene, CDR1 is SGHDT and CDR2 is YYEEEE. Deletions cut 0 bases from V and 3 bases from J, with 10 bases between. There are 16 residues in the CDR3. The entire variable domain, with the rest obtained from reference TRBV5-6 and TRBJ2-6, is as follows: DAGVTQSPTHLIKTRGQQVTLRCSPKSGHDTVSWYQQALGQGPQFIFQYYEEEERQRGNFPDRFSGHQFPNYSSELNVNALLLGDSALYLCASSLGSAGGANVLTFGAGSRLTVL.

The CDR3 sequence is CASSPGGAGVSDTQYF. DNA for the CDR3: TGTGCCAGCAGTCCCGGGGGAGCGGGAGTCTCAGATACGCAGTATTTT. V is TRBV11-2 and J is TRBJ2-3; 8 bases align to TRBD2. This CDR3 spans 16 amino acids. Germline V gives CDR1 SGHAT, CDR2 FQNNGV. J gave up 4 bases and V 6 bases, and 12 bases lay outside the gene matches.

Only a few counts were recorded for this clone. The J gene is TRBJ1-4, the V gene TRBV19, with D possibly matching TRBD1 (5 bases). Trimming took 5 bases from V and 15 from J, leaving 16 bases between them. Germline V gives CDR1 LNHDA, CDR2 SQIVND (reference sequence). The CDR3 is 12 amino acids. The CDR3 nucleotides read TGTGCCAGTAGTGGGGCCGTTGGAGGTTTGTTTTTT. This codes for CASSGAVGGLFF.

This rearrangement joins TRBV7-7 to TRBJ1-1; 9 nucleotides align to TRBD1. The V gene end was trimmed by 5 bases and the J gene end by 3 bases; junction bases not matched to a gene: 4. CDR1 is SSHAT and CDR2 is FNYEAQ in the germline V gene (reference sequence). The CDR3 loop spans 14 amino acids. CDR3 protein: CASSPRTGDTEAFF. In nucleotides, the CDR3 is TGTGCCAGCAGCCCAAGGACAGGGGACACTGAAGCTTTCTTT.

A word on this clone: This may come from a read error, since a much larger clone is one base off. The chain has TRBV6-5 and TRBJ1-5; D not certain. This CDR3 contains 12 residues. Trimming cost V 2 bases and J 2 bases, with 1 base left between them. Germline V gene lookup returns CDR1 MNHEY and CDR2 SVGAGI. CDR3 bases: TGTGCCAGCAGTTACGGCAATCAGCCCCAGCATTTT. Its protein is CASSYGNQPQHF.

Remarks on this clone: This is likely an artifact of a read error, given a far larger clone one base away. The CDR3 here is CASSHLDEQFF. DNA of the CDR3: TGTGCCAGCAGCCATTTGGATGAGCAGTTCTTC. This rearrangement joins TRBV4-1 to TRBJ2-1; D unresolved. This CDR3 region has 11 residues. Per germline, CDR1 MGHRA and CDR2 YSYEKL.

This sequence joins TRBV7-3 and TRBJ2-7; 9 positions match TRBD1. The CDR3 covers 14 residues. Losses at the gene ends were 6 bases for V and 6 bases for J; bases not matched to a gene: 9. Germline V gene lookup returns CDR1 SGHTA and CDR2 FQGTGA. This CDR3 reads CASSPWDRESEQYF. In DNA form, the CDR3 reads TGTGCCAGCAGTCCCTGGGACAGGGAGTCCGAGCAGTACTTC.

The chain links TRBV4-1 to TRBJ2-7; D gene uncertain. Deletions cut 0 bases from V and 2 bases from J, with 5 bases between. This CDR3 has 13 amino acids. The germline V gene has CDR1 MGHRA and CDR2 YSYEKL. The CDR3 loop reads CASSQDRAYEQYF. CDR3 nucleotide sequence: TGCGCCAGCAGCCAAGATAGAGCCTACGAGCAGTACTTC.

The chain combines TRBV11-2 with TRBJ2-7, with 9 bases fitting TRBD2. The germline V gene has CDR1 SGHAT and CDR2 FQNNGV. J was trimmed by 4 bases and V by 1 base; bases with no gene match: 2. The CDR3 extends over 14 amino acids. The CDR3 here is CASSLGTSVYEQYF. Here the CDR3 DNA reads TGTGCCAGCAGCTTAGGGACTAGCGTTTACGAGCAGTACTTC.

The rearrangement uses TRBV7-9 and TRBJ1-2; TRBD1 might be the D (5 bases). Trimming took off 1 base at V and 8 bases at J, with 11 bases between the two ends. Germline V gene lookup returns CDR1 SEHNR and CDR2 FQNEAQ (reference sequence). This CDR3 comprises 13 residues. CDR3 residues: CASSLVTGQGYTF. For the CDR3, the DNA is TGTGCCAGCAGCTTAGTAACGGGGCAGGGCTACACCTTC.

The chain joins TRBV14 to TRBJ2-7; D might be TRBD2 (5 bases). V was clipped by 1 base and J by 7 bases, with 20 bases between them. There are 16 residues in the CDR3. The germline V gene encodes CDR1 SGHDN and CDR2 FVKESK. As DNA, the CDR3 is TGTGCCAGCAGCCAAGGGCTAGCATTCCCCCTACGGGAGCAGTACTTC. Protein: CASSQGLAFPLREQYF.

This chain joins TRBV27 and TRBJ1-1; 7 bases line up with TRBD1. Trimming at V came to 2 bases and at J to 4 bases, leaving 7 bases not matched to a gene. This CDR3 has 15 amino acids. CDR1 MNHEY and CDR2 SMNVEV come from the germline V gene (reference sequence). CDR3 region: CASSLHRGIATEAFF. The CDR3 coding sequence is TGTGCCAGCAGTTTACACAGGGGTATCGCCACTGAAGCTTTCTTT.

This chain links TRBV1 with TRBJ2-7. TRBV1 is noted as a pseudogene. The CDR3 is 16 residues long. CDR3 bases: TGCACCAGCAGCCAAGATATAGAGGGGGGAGAGTACGAGCAGTACTTC. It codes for CTSSQDIEGGEYEQYF.

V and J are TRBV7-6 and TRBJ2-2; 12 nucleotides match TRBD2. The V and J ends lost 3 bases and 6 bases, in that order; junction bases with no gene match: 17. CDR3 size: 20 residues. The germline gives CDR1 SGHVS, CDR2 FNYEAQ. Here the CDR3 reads CASSFVQGLAGPRGAGELFF. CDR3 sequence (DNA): TGTGCCAGCAGCTTTGTACAGGGACTAGCGGGCCCCCGGGGGGCCGGGGAGCTGTTTTTT.

This chain's CDR3 is CAISESRGGYTF. Here the CDR3 DNA reads TGTGCCATCAGTGAGTCACGGGGTGGCTACACCTTC. The rearrangement uses TRBV10-3 and TRBJ1-2; D remains ambiguous. The length of the CDR3 is 12 residues. The V gene lost 0 bases and the J gene lost 7 bases, with 6 bases spanning the gap. Germline V gene lookup returns CDR1 ENHRY and CDR2 SYGVKD.